This T cell receptor beta chain was obtained from a study of cytomegalovirus exposure and HLA in healthy donors. Study details: Unique TCRs numbering around 80 million, obtained from HLA-typed donors, made up an early data release.

This clone was counted between two and nine times. This CDR3 spans 16 amino acids. The V end was cut by 0 bases, the J end by 3 bases, with 12 bases between. Germline lookup yields CDR1 MNHEY and CDR2 SVGAGI. Both 60 Vbeta primers and 13 Jbeta primers went into the PCR. Here immunoSEQ multiplex PCR was the method, and the copy in TCRdb shows in-frame clones only, minus some. Of approximately 110,000 clones listed, roughly 15% are singletons. The chain is built from TRBV6-5 and TRBJ1-5; D possibly corresponds to TRBD1 (6 bases). The clonotype was recovered from a female donor in good health and CMV-seronegative. Sequencing was carried out using PBMCs. This CDR3 is CASSYSPQGNNQPQHF. CDR3 nucleotides: TGTGCCAGCAGTTACTCCCCACAGGGCAACAATCAGCCCCAGCATTTT.